The next 30 T cell receptor beta chains were all read from a single sample in a study of blood T cell repertoires in COVID-19. Only in-frame clones appear in the TCRdb table, and some are missing; sequencing was by immunoSEQ multiplex PCR. The sample carries roughly 180,000 clones, about 84% recorded once. The sample comprised PBMCs or T cells enriched from blood (not recorded which). The origin of the receptors is a woman aged 40 to 50 with acute COVID-19.

V is TRBV7-3 and J is TRBJ2-1; 8 nucleotides agree with TRBD2. The CDR3 spans 16 residues. Germline CDR1 SGHTA, CDR2 FQGTGA. Trimming at V came to 3 bases and at J to 3 bases, leaving 7 bases not matched to a gene. The CDR3 region is CASSLGSGSNYNEQFF. DNA of the CDR3: TGTGCCAGCAGCTTGGGGAGCGGGAGCAACTACAATGAGCAGTTCTTC.

This sequence joins TRBV9 and TRBJ1-2; 7 positions agree with TRBD1. The CDR3 has 16 amino acids. Germline V gene data show CDR1 as SGDLS and CDR2 as YYNGEE. The ends lost 4 bases at V and 7 bases at J; junction bases unmatched: 16. The CDR3 region is CASSPEGASQAPGYTF. CDR3 nucleotides: TGTGCCAGCAGCCCAGAGGGGGCCTCCCAAGCCCCTGGCTACACCTTC.

V and J are TRBV5-1 and TRBJ1-6; unclear D gene. The CDR3 runs to 16 residues. From germline, CDR1 is SGHRS and CDR2 YFSETQ. V lost 0 bases and J 8 bases, leaving 15 bases between the germline ends. CDR3 region: CASSLEFPPVYSPLHF. The CDR3 DNA reads TGCGCCAGCAGCTTGGAATTCCCGCCAGTTTATTCACCCCTCCACTTT.

The rearrangement joins TRBV7-9 to TRBJ1-3; no clear D. V gave up 0 bases and J gave up 1 base, with 13 bases separating them. CDR1 is SEHNR, CDR2 FQNEAQ, per germline (reference sequence). The CDR3 is 17 amino acids. This CDR3 reads CASSLAREIGSGNTIYF. Written as DNA, the CDR3 is TGTGCCAGCAGCTTAGCGCGTGAGATCGGGTCTGGAAACACCATATATTTT.

The chain recombines TRBV19 with TRBJ2-3; 8 bases match TRBD2. Germline V lookup: CDR1 LNHDA, CDR2 SQIVND (reference sequence). V shed 1 base and J 0 bases; nucleotides not matched to a gene: 3. The CDR3 covers 16 residues. CDR3 in DNA: TGTGCCAGTAGTATAGCGGGAGGGCCTAGCACAGATACGCAGTATTTT. Its translation: CASSIAGGPSTDTQYF.

This chain joins TRBV25-1 and TRBJ1-6; the match to TRBD1 covers 8 bases. CDR1 is MGHDK, CDR2 SYGVNS, per germline. This CDR3 contains 15 residues. The ends lost 6 bases at V and 6 bases at J; junction bases unmatched: 7. The CDR3 sequence: CASRRQGSFNSPLHF. Here the CDR3 DNA reads TGTGCCAGCAGGAGACAGGGGTCATTTAATTCACCCCTCCACTTT.

The CDR3, as DNA: TGTGCTAGTGGTACCCGGGGGAACACTGAAGCTTTCTTT. Translated: CASGTRGNTEAFF. J is TRBJ1-1 and V is TRBV12-5; no clear D gene. Germline lookup yields CDR1 LGHNT and CDR2 FRNRAP. V lost 5 bases to trimming and J lost 1 base, with 8 bases between them. CDR3 size: 13 residues.

The CDR3 bases are TGTGCCAGCAGTTTACCCGCCCTGAGTACGCAGTATTTT. This encodes CASSLPALSTQYF. The chain uses TRBV12-3 or TRBV12-4 and TRBJ2-3, with no clear D. The ends were cut back, 2 bases at V and 8 bases at J, with 11 bases in the middle. The CDR3 is made up of 13 amino acids.

The chain joins TRBV13 to TRBJ2-3; 7 positions agree with TRBD2. Germline loops: CDR1 PRHDT, CDR2 FYEKMQ (reference sequence). Trimming cost V 5 bases and J 0 bases; bases outside gene matches: 11. This CDR3 spans 17 amino acids. The CDR3 sequence: CASSPLSLATSTDTQYF. The CDR3 region has the DNA TGTGCCAGCAGCCCCCTATCACTAGCGACTAGCACAGATACGCAGTATTTT.

CDR3 protein: CAWSSGTGGTNTEAFF. DNA for the CDR3: TGTGCCTGGAGTTCTGGGACAGGGGGCACGAACACTGAAGCTTTCTTT. This chain connects TRBV30 to TRBJ1-1; TRBD1 matches 12 bases. The junction had 5 bases not matched to a gene; V was cut back by 2 bases and J by 1 base. The CDR3 is made up of 16 amino acids. CDR1 is GTSNPN and CDR2 is SVGIG in the germline V gene (reference sequence).

The genes are TRBV2 and TRBJ1-4, with 7 bases matching TRBD1. V gave up 5 bases and J gave up 4 bases; unmatched junction bases: 7. The germline gives CDR1 SNHLY, CDR2 FYNNEI. There are 15 residues in the CDR3. The CDR3 is CASSLSQGGNEKLFF. In DNA form, the CDR3 reads TGTGCCAGCAGTCTATCCCAGGGGGGTAATGAAAAACTGTTTTTT.

The chain combines TRBV3-1 (or the pseudogene TRBV3-2) with TRBJ1-2, with D possibly matching TRBD1 (6 bases). V dropped 5 bases and J dropped 3 bases, with 19 bases sitting between them. The germline CDR1 and CDR2 sequences are LGHDT and YNNKEL (reference sequence). There are 16 residues in the CDR3. The CDR3 loop is CASSALSGTFDYGYTF. The DNA of the CDR3 is TGTGCCAGCAGCGCCTTATCCGGGACATTCGACTATGGCTACACCTTC.

The chain uses TRBV2 and TRBJ2-3, with 8 bases identical to TRBD2. This CDR3 has 16 amino acids. CDR1 and CDR2 from the germline V gene are SNHLY and FYNNEI. V shed 2 bases, J shed 2 bases, and the junction held 6 bases outside the gene matches. CDR3 region: CASSEMGTSPTDTQYF. CDR3 nucleotides: TGTGCCAGCAGTGAAATGGGGACTAGTCCCACAGATACGCAGTATTTT.

This chain uses TRBV24-1 with TRBJ1-5; 7 nucleotides agree with TRBD1. The junction had 7 bases not matched to a gene; V was cut back by 4 bases and J by 5 bases. CDR3 length: 15 residues. CDR1 is KGHDR and CDR2 is SFDVKD in the germline V gene. In DNA form, the CDR3 reads TGTGCCACCAGTGACAGGACAGGCGGGGATCAGCCCCAGCATTTT. Encoded protein: CATSDRTGGDQPQHF.

The rearrangement uses TRBV30 and TRBJ2-3; D ambiguous. Deletions cut 1 base from V and 2 bases from J, with 13 bases between. The CDR3 runs 15 residues. Germline-derived CDR1 and CDR2 are GTSNPN and SVGIG (reference sequence). CDR3 sequence reads: CAWSASLRSTDTQYF. The DNA for the CDR3 is TGTGCCTGGAGTGCGAGTCTGAGATCCACAGATACGCAGTATTTT.

This rearrangement joins TRBV7-9 to TRBJ2-2; 8 bases align to TRBD1. CDR1 and CDR2 from the germline V gene are SEHNR and FQNEAQ (reference sequence). The junction had 6 bases not matched to a gene; V was cut back by 6 bases and J by 6 bases. The CDR3 extends over 14 amino acids. In DNA, the CDR3 is TGTGCCAGCAGTTACCAGGGGGCGTCCGGGGAGCTGTTTTTT. This encodes CASSYQGASGELFF. Supplemented by reference TRBV7-9 and TRBJ2-2, the full variable domain reads DTGVSQNPRHKITKRGQNVTFRCDPISEHNRLYWYRQTLGQGPEFLTYFQNEAQLEKSRLLSDRFSAERPKGSFSTLEIQRTEQGDSAMYLCASSYQGASGELFFGEGSRLTVL.

This sequence joins TRBV3-1 (or the pseudogene TRBV3-2) and TRBJ1-2; TRBD1 agrees at 7 bases. CDR3 size: 15 residues. Germline V gene sequence: CDR1 LGHDT, CDR2 YNNKEL (reference sequence). Trimming at V came to 4 bases and at J to 4 bases, leaving 9 bases not matched to a gene. The CDR3 nucleotides are TGTGCCAGCAGCCTGACAGGGTCCGAAGTCTATGGCTACACCTTC. It specifies CASSLTGSEVYGYTF.

The table lists this clone with a few counts. The V call is TRBV7-3, the J call TRBJ1-1, with 7 bases lining up with TRBD1. This CDR3 contains 13 residues. Trimming removed 6 bases from V and 4 bases from J; junction bases left unmatched: 5. Per the germline V gene, CDR1 is SGHTA and CDR2 is FQGTGA. The CDR3 bases are TGTGCCAGCAGTTCCGGACAGGCCACTGAAGCTTTCTTT. Residues: CASSSGQATEAFF.

This clone has more than one count but fewer than ten. The chain joins TRBV19 to TRBJ2-5, with 7 bases lining up with TRBD1. This CDR3 has 15 amino acids. Per the germline V gene, CDR1 is LNHDA and CDR2 is SQIVND (reference sequence). With 5 bases clipped from V and 0 bases from J, the junction kept 6 bases outside the gene matches. The DNA for the CDR3 is TGTGCCAGTAGTGTTCAGGGGGAGTACCAAGAGACCCAGTACTTC. Encoded protein: CASSVQGEYQETQYF.

This chain links TRBV5-1 with TRBJ2-4; 11 nucleotides match TRBD2. The J segment lost 1 base and the V segment lost 2 bases, leaving 5 bases of the junction unmatched. Germline V gene data show CDR1 as SGHRS and CDR2 as YFSETQ. This CDR3 is 17 amino acids long. The CDR3 nucleotides read TGCGCCAGCAGCTTACGACTAGCGGGAATGGCCAAAAACATTCAGTACTTC. This encodes CASSLRLAGMAKNIQYF.

This clone was observed once. The rearrangement links TRBV3-1 (or the pseudogene TRBV3-2) to TRBJ2-5; 10 bases line up with TRBD1. V lost 3 bases and J lost 1; bases outside the gene matches: 5. Germline CDR1 reads LGHDT; CDR2 reads YNNKEL (reference sequence). The CDR3 contains 16 residues. The CDR3 region is CASSHRDRGFQETQYF. The CDR3 DNA reads TGTGCCAGCAGCCACAGGGACAGGGGATTCCAAGAGACCCAGTACTTC.

The rearrangement uses TRBV5-4 and TRBJ2-3, with 10 bases matching TRBD2. J gave up 7 bases and V 0 bases, and 11 bases lay outside the gene matches. Per the germline V gene, CDR1 is SGHNT and CDR2 is YYREEE (reference sequence). This CDR3 has 17 amino acids. The CDR3 region is CASSLAAAGGRRNTQYF. The CDR3 coding sequence is TGTGCCAGCAGCTTGGCCGCAGCGGGAGGGCGGCGTAATACGCAGTATTTT. Full variable domain (rest looked up from reference TRBV5-4 and TRBJ2-3): ETGVTQSPTHLIKTRGQQVTLRCSSQSGHNTVSWYQQALGQGPQFIFQYYREEENGRGNFPPRFSGLQFPNYSSELNVNALELDDSALYLCASSLAAAGGRRNTQYFGPGTRLTVL.

The chain joins TRBV2 to TRBJ1-1, with 7 bases aligning to TRBD1. V shed 7 bases and J 1 base; nucleotides not matched to a gene: 3. Germline CDR1 is SNHLY and CDR2 is FYNNEI. The CDR3 is made up of 13 amino acids. The CDR3 spells CASKGQTNTEAFF. Here the CDR3 DNA reads TGTGCCAGCAAGGGACAGACGAACACTGAAGCTTTCTTT.

In its sample, this clone was seen once. The chain has TRBV9 and TRBJ1-1; D gene uncertain. Trimming removed 4 bases from V and 0 bases from J, with 13 bases in between. The CDR3 is made up of 15 amino acids. The germline gives CDR1 SGDLS, CDR2 YYNGEE. Here the CDR3 reads CASSKSTTMNTEAFF. The CDR3 coding sequence is TGTGCCAGCAGCAAGTCCACAACAATGAACACTGAAGCTTTCTTT.

The J gene is TRBJ2-1, the V gene TRBV7-8; the match to TRBD1 covers 8 bases. Trimming at V came to 3 bases and at J to 8 bases, leaving 6 bases not matched to a gene. Germline assignment: CDR1 SGHVS and CDR2 FQNEAQ. The CDR3 sequence is 14 residues long. The CDR3 protein is CASSFTQGADEQFF. The CDR3 nucleotides read TGTGCCAGCAGCTTCACGCAGGGGGCCGATGAGCAGTTCTTC.

The chain recombines TRBV5-1 with TRBJ2-1; D might be TRBD2 (6 bases). This CDR3 comprises 15 residues. CDR1 is SGHRS and CDR2 is YFSETQ in the germline V gene. V was shortened by 2 bases and J by 4 bases, with 13 bases between the two germline ends. CDR3 sequence: CASSLAGGLYNEQFF. The CDR3 DNA is TGCGCCAGCAGCTTAGCGGGTGGACTTTACAATGAGCAGTTCTTC.

The chain recombines TRBV19 with TRBJ1-3, with D uncertain. The germline V gene encodes CDR1 LNHDA and CDR2 SQIVND (reference sequence). Trimming took 9 bases from V and 0 from J, leaving 21 bases between them. This CDR3 is 17 amino acids long. The CDR3 loop is CARMLSGEARSGNTIYF. The CDR3 nucleotides read TGTGCCAGAATGCTGTCCGGGGAGGCCCGCTCTGGAAACACCATATATTTT.

CDR3 DNA sequence: TGTGCCAGCAGTTCCGGGAGGTCACCCCTCCACTTT. It is translated as CASSSGRSPLHF. The J gene is TRBJ1-6, the V gene TRBV27; D is ambiguous. V was trimmed by 4 bases and J by 10 bases, leaving 8 bases between them. The V gene's germline CDR1 is MNHEY and CDR2 SMNVEV (reference sequence). CDR3 length: 12 residues.

This clone has only a few counts. The chain combines TRBV12-3 or TRBV12-4 with TRBJ1-2; D is possibly TRBD1 (6 bases). Trimming shortened V by 3 bases and J by 4 bases, and 9 bases separated the two germline ends. There are 13 residues in the CDR3. The CDR3 is CASSLRGGYGYTF. The CDR3 DNA follows: TGTGCCAGCAGTTTGAGAGGGGGCTATGGCTACACCTTC.

A note on this clone: The same CDR3 arises from other DNA sequences in this sample as well. V and J are TRBV3-1 (or the pseudogene TRBV3-2) and TRBJ2-5; weak D call: TRBD2 (5 bases). V was cut by 2 bases and J by 1 base, with 8 bases left in between. This CDR3 contains 14 residues. Germline V lookup: CDR1 LGHDT, CDR2 YNNKEL (reference sequence). The CDR3 DNA follows: TGTGCCAGCAGCCAACGGGGTTTCCAAGAGACCCAGTACTTC. It is translated as CASSQRGFQETQYF.